This T cell receptor (beta chain) was obtained from a study of technical replicates of blood from a handful of donors. The repertoire was sequenced with immunoSEQ multiplex PCR; TCRdb's copy has only in-frame clones and lacks some. Among about 68,000 clones, 95% to 97% were seen once, and the ten largest hold around 0.3%. This CDR3 is built from 19 residues. The germline V and J ends were trimmed by 0 bases and 2 bases, with 17 bases remaining between them. CDR1 is LGHNA, CDR2 YSLEER, per germline. Sequenced: T cells isolated from PBMCs. The sequence came from a human donor in good health. V gene TRBV4-3 combines with J gene TRBJ2-6, with D perhaps matching TRBD2 (5 bases). The CDR3 loop is CASSQDGGRFSAGANVLTF. CDR3 DNA: TGCGCCAGCAGCCAAGATGGAGGCCGCTTTTCCGCTGGGGCCAACGTCCTGACTTTC.